This T cell receptor (beta chain) originates from a study of blood T cell repertoires in COVID-19. Participants spanned ages about 18 to 100 years and resided in roughly 22 US areas. Donors were grouped by their self-reported clinical history. V was trimmed by 3 bases and J by 7 bases, leaving 27 bases between them. Germline V CDR1 and CDR2: MGHDK, SYGVNS. The length of the CDR3 is 18 residues. Assay: immunoSEQ multiplex PCR; the TCRdb copy retains only in-frame clones and omits some. The sample carries roughly 200,000 clones, about nine tenths recorded once. Material: PBMCs or T cells enriched from blood (not recorded which). The chain is built from TRBV25-1 and TRBJ1-2; possibly TRBD1 for D (6 bases). This clonotype originated in a man between 18 and 35 years old with acute COVID-19. CDR3 protein: CASSDINQQGDHFSGYTF. CDR3 nucleotide sequence: TGTGCCAGCAGTGACATTAACCAACAGGGCGACCACTTCTCTGGCTACACCTTC.